A selection of T cell receptor beta chains follows, all from one sample in a study of Graves' ophthalmopathy and Graves' hyperthyroidism. TCRdb independently ran MiXCR on the multiplex PCR reads; one entry per CDR3 protein. The repertoire has roughly 400,000 distinct CDR3 sequences, over 15% of them found once; the top ten carry approximately 7%. Material: peripheral blood. All receptors come from a woman between 18 and 29 years old with stable Graves' hyperthyroidism. The CDR3 runs from the conserved cysteine through the conserved F or W. A D gene is named only where the DNA matches it firmly. Part of the rows lack a size; the others show once, few, many or a class for expanded clones.

J: TRBJ1-1
size: -
D: TRBD1
V: TRBV3-1
DNA: TGTGCCAGCAGCCAAGAACTGGCAGGGGGCGCGAAAGGAGCTTTCTTT
CDR3: CASSQELAGGAKGAFF

J: TRBJ2-7
size: -
D: TRBD1
V: TRBV5-6
DNA: TGTGCCAGCAGCTTACAGGGGTCGAAGTACTTC
CDR3: CASSLQGSKYF

J: TRBJ2-2
size: few
D: -
V: TRBV24-1
DNA: TGTGCCACCAGTAATCCCACCGGGGAGCTGTTTTTT
CDR3: CATSNPTGELFF

J: TRBJ2-7
size: many
D: TRBD1
V: TRBV12-3/TRBV12-4
DNA: TGTGCCAGCAGTGAGGGACAGGTCTCCTACGAGCAGTACTTC
CDR3: CASSEGQVSYEQYF

J: TRBJ2-4
size: few
D: TRBD1
V: TRBV29-1
DNA: TGCAGCGTTGTGACAGGGCTAAAAAACATTCAGTACTTC
CDR3: CSVVTGLKNIQYF

J: TRBJ2-5
size: many
D: TRBD1
V: TRBV6-1
DNA: TGTGCCAGCAGTGATTTTTTTCAGGGGGCTGGAGAGACCCAGTACTTC
CDR3: CASSDFFQGAGETQYF

J: TRBJ2-5
size: many
D: -
V: TRBV29-1
DNA: TGCAGCGTTGAAAACCAGGGCGAGACCCAGTACTTC
CDR3: CSVENQGETQYF

J: TRBJ2-5
size: many
D: -
V: TRBV7-2
DNA: TGTGCCAGCAGCTTAGTGTGGGCAACTCAAGAGACCCAGTACTTC
CDR3: CASSLVWATQETQYF

J: TRBJ2-7
size: many
D: -
V: TRBV2
DNA: TGTGCCAGCAGTTGGGACACCTACGAGCAGTACTTC
CDR3: CASSWDTYEQYF

J: TRBJ1-1
size: few
D: -
V: TRBV10-3
DNA: TGTGCCATCAGTCCCGGGACTCCCCGACTGGGAGCTTTCTTT
CDR3: CAISPGTPRLGAFF

J: TRBJ1-1
size: many
D: -
V: TRBV7-2
DNA: TGTGCCAGCAGCTCTGCTTGGGTAGGGACTGAAGCTTTCTTT
CDR3: CASSSAWVGTEAFF

J: TRBJ1-3
size: many
D: -
V: TRBV6-1
DNA: TGTGCCAGCAGTGAGGACTCACACTCTGGAAACACCATATATTTT
CDR3: CASSEDSHSGNTIYF

J: TRBJ1-1
size: many
D: TRBD1
V: TRBV24-1
DNA: TGTGCCACCAGTGACCAAGGACAGGGGGCCCGTGTGAACACTGAAGCTTTCTTT
CDR3: CATSDQGQGARVNTEAFF

J: TRBJ1-2
size: many
D: -
V: TRBV12-3/TRBV12-4
DNA: TGTGCCAGCCGGGGGCGCGGGGGCTACACCTTC
CDR3: CASRGRGGYTF

J: TRBJ1-1
size: many
D: TRBD1
V: TRBV12-3/TRBV12-4
DNA: TGTGCCAGCTGGACAGGGATGAACACTGAAGCTTTCTTT
CDR3: CASWTGMNTEAFF

J: TRBJ2-5
size: -
D: TRBD1
V: TRBV20-1
DNA: TGCAATGCTAGCCAAGGGGACAGGGACATTGGGGGAGAGACCCAGTACTTC
CDR3: CNASQGDRDIGGETQYF

J: TRBJ1-1
size: many
D: -
V: TRBV20-1
DNA: TGCAGTGCTAGAGATGGGGGGCGCTCGATGAACACTGAAGCTTTCTTT
CDR3: CSARDGGRSMNTEAFF

J: TRBJ2-4
size: few
D: TRBD2
V: TRBV7-8
DNA: TGTGCCAGCAGCTTACTAAGAGCGGGGGCGACCAAAAACATTCAGTACTTC
CDR3: CASSLLRAGATKNIQYF

J: TRBJ2-2
size: few
D: -
V: TRBV5-1
DNA: TGCGCCAGCAGCTTGGCCTTCACCGGGGAGCTGTTTTTT
CDR3: CASSLAFTGELFF

J: TRBJ2-7
size: many
D: TRBD1
V: TRBV6-5
DNA: TGTGCCAGCAGTTATCTTGGACAGGGTTACTACGAGCAGTACTTC
CDR3: CASSYLGQGYYEQYF

J: TRBJ1-2
size: few
D: -
V: TRBV5-1
DNA: TGCGCCAGCAGCATCCGGGACGTTAACTATGGCTACACCTTC
CDR3: CASSIRDVNYGYTF

J: TRBJ1-5
size: many
D: -
V: TRBV6-1
DNA: TGTGCCAGCAGTAAACAGGGAGGAAGCAATCAGCCCCAGCATTTT
CDR3: CASSKQGGSNQPQHF

J: TRBJ2-4
size: few
D: -
V: TRBV12-3/TRBV12-4
DNA: TGTGCCAGCAAGGGCAGTGCTCTAGCCAAAAACATTCAGTACTTC
CDR3: CASKGSALAKNIQYF

J: TRBJ1-1
size: -
D: TRBD1
V: TRBV6-1
DNA: TGTGCCAGCAGTGAGACAGGGGGTGGCGTGGCTTTCTTT
CDR3: CASSETGGGVAFF

J: TRBJ2-6
size: many
D: -
V: TRBV20-1
DNA: TGCAGTGCTAGAGATCATGGCGGCACTGGGGCCAACGTCCTGACTTTC
CDR3: CSARDHGGTGANVLTF

J: TRBJ2-5
size: few
D: TRBD2
V: TRBV5-1
DNA: TGCGCCAGCAGCTTAACTAGCGGGGACTCCGGCGAGACCCAGTACTTC
CDR3: CASSLTSGDSGETQYF

J: TRBJ1-1
size: many
D: TRBD1
V: TRBV2
DNA: TGTGCCAGCGGCGGGACAGGGGGCACTGAAGCTTTCTTT
CDR3: CASGGTGGTEAFF

J: TRBJ1-3
size: few
D: -
V: TRBV12-5
DNA: TGTGCTAGTGGACCGGACGGTAGCTCTGGAAACACCATATATTTT
CDR3: CASGPDGSSGNTIYF

J: TRBJ2-5
size: many
D: TRBD2
V: TRBV4-2
DNA: TGTGCCAGCAGCCCGGCTAGCGGGGACGAGACCCAGTACTTC
CDR3: CASSPASGDETQYF

J: TRBJ1-2
size: many
D: TRBD1
V: TRBV15
DNA: TGTGCCACCGGACAGGGGAACTATGGCTACACCTTC
CDR3: CATGQGNYGYTF

J: TRBJ2-7
size: many
D: -
V: TRBV5-1
DNA: TGCGCCAGCAGCCCGGACGTCGGGGGATACGAGCAGTACTTC
CDR3: CASSPDVGGYEQYF

J: TRBJ1-1
size: once
D: -
V: TRBV19
DNA: TGTGCCAGTGGGCCAGTTCAGGGTTTCGGGTACACTGATGCTTTCTTT
CDR3: CASGPVQGFGYTDAFF

J: TRBJ1-1
size: many
D: TRBD1
V: TRBV11-1
DNA: TGTGCCAGCAGCAGAGGGACAGGGGGCATCTTGGGCACTGAAGCTTTCTTT
CDR3: CASSRGTGGILGTEAFF

J: TRBJ1-5
size: -
D: TRBD1
V: TRBV20-1
DNA: TGCAGTGCTAGTCCCCGGGACAGTTATCAGCCCCAGCATTTT
CDR3: CSASPRDSYQPQHF

J: TRBJ2-2
size: few
D: TRBD1
V: TRBV20-1
DNA: TGCAGTGCTAGAGAAGGGGGCGGTACCGGGGAGCTGTTTTTT
CDR3: CSAREGGGTGELFF

J: TRBJ2-5
size: many
D: -
V: TRBV9
DNA: TGTGCCAGCAGCGTGGGACACGTAGAAGGGACCCAGTACTTC
CDR3: CASSVGHVEGTQYF

J: TRBJ2-7
size: -
D: -
V: TRBV14
DNA: TGTGCCAGCAGCCAAGGAGCGGTAAGGGGGGAGCAGTACTTC
CDR3: CASSQGAVRGEQYF